One sample yielded the 15 T cell receptor beta chains listed below, sequenced in a study of blood T cell repertoires in COVID-19. The data were produced by immunoSEQ multiplex PCR, yet TCRdb's version contains in-frame clones alone and is incomplete. The data show about 150,000 clones, roughly 84% seen once. Sequencing was done on a sample of peripheral blood. The receptors were gathered from a woman aged 60 to 75 with acute or convalescent COVID-19.

The rearrangement joins TRBV29-1 to TRBJ1-5, with a tentative D call TRBD1 (6 bases). The CDR3 is 12 residues long. Per the germline V gene, CDR1 is SQVTM and CDR2 is ANQGSEA. The V end lost 7 bases, the J end lost 3 bases, and 10 bases lay between the germline ends. The CDR3 is CSGGDTNQPQHF. DNA of the CDR3: TGCAGCGGGGGGGACACCAATCAGCCCCAGCATTTT.

The chain employs TRBV7-9 and TRBJ2-7; the D gene is possibly TRBD1 (6 bases). V was clipped by 2 bases and J by 1 base, with 9 bases between them. The CDR3 extends over 14 amino acids. In germline, CDR1 is SEHNR, CDR2 FQNEAQ (reference sequence). The CDR3 nucleotides read TGTGCCAGCAGCTTAAGGGACACTTCCTACGAGCAGTACTTC. It is translated as CASSLRDTSYEQYF.

This clone has only a few counts. This chain links TRBV19 with TRBJ1-1; D remains ambiguous. The CDR3 contains 16 residues. With 4 bases removed from V and 5 bases from J, the gap between germline ends came to 20 bases. CDR1 and CDR2 from the germline V gene are LNHDA and SQIVND (reference sequence). The CDR3 sequence: CASSSREPWRRTEAFF. The CDR3 DNA sequence: TGTGCCAGTAGTAGCCGGGAGCCTTGGCGGCGGACTGAAGCTTTCTTT.

The count of this clone is one. The rearrangement joins TRBV7-2 to TRBJ1-2; no clear D gene. The CDR3 length is 15 residues. V was cut by 5 bases and J by 4 bases, with 17 bases left in between. From germline, CDR1 is SGHTA and CDR2 FQGNSA. The CDR3 loop is CASSPGSHRTYGYTF. The CDR3 coding sequence is TGTGCCAGCAGCCCCGGGAGCCATAGGACCTATGGCTACACCTTC.

The rearrangement joins TRBV29-1 to TRBJ2-1; 8 bases map to TRBD1. This CDR3 has 16 residues. From germline, CDR1 is SQVTM and CDR2 ANQGSEA. The V gene end was trimmed by 6 bases and the J gene end by 2 bases; junction bases not matched to a gene: 12. The DNA for the CDR3 is TGCAGCGTACAGGGGGTGGACAGGGCCGCCTACAATGAGCAGTTCTTC. Translating it yields CSVQGVDRAAYNEQFF.

The genes are TRBV12-3 or TRBV12-4 and TRBJ2-2; possibly TRBD1 for D (5 bases). This CDR3 region has 13 residues. V lost 6 bases, J lost 4 bases, and 9 bases lay in between. CDR3 region: CASRLDSTGELFF. The CDR3 DNA is TGTGCCAGCAGACTTGACAGCACCGGGGAGCTGTTTTTT.

The chain is built from TRBV19 and TRBJ2-5; 7 bases align to TRBD2. The V and J ends lost 5 bases and 2 bases, in that order; junction bases with no gene match: 8. CDR3 length equals 15 residues. The germline CDR1 and CDR2 sequences are LNHDA and SQIVND (reference sequence). The CDR3 coding sequence is TGTGCCAGTAGTCCCCGGTGGGGGGGGCAAGAGACCCAGTACTTC. Its protein is CASSPRWGGQETQYF.

The DNA for the CDR3 is TGTGCCAGCAGTCGGCCGGGGTCCGGGCAGTACTTC. Its translation is CASSRPGSGQYF. The V call is TRBV6-2 or TRBV6-3, the J call TRBJ2-7; a possible D gene is TRBD2 (5 bases). CDR3 size: 12 residues. Germline V gene lookup returns CDR1 MNHEY and CDR2 SVGEGT. V lost 5 bases and J lost 9, with 14 bases in between.

V usage is TRBV3-1 (or the pseudogene TRBV3-2) and J usage is TRBJ2-5, with 7 nucleotides matching TRBD1. Trimming took 3 bases from V and 5 from J; bases not matched to a gene: 3. Germline CDR1 reads LGHDT; CDR2 reads YNNKEL (reference sequence). The CDR3 extends over 13 amino acids. Written as DNA, the CDR3 is TGTGCCAGCAGCCAGAGGGGGCGGGAGACCCAGTACTTC. Translation gives CASSQRGRETQYF.

The rearrangement links TRBV15 to TRBJ2-2; the D gene is possibly TRBD1 (7 bases). This CDR3 has 14 residues. V dropped 4 bases and J dropped 5 bases, with 11 bases sitting between them. In germline, CDR1 is LNHNV, CDR2 YYDKDF (reference sequence). The CDR3 region is CATSTGGTTGELFF. For the CDR3, the DNA is TGTGCCACCAGCACAGGGGGGACAACCGGGGAGCTGTTTTTT.

This chain connects TRBV6-6 to TRBJ1-3; weak D call: TRBD1 (5 bases). V lost 4 bases to trimming and J lost 2 bases, with 12 bases between them. The CDR3 runs to 15 residues. Germline V gene sequence: CDR1 MNHNY, CDR2 SVGAGI (reference sequence). CDR3 amino acids: CASSSKGLTGNTIYF. The DNA of the CDR3 is TGTGCCAGCAGTTCCAAGGGACTCACTGGAAACACCATATATTTT.

This clone was detected once. This rearrangement joins TRBV2 to TRBJ1-3; no firm D call. Germline CDR1 reads SNHLY; CDR2 reads FYNNEI. Trimming removed 0 bases from V and 4 bases from J, with 10 bases in between. The CDR3 spans 15 residues. The CDR3 region is CASSEAQHPGNTIYF. DNA for the CDR3: TGTGCCAGCAGTGAAGCGCAACATCCGGGAAACACCATATATTTT.

This chain uses TRBV3-1 (or the pseudogene TRBV3-2) with TRBJ1-1; TRBD1 is a possible D gene (5 bases). The CDR3 loop spans 14 amino acids. CDR1 and CDR2 (germline): LGHDT, YNNKEL (reference sequence). Trimming took off 1 base at V and 5 bases at J, with 11 bases between the two ends. Written as DNA, the CDR3 is TGTGCCAGCAGCCAAGTCGGGGGAAGGACTGAAGCTTTCTTT. This gives the protein CASSQVGGRTEAFF.

This clone came up a few times. The chain employs TRBV6-2 or TRBV6-3 and TRBJ1-1, with D perhaps matching TRBD1 (6 bases). Germline CDR1 and CDR2: MNHEY and SVGEGT. This CDR3 is 15 amino acids long. V shed 6 bases and J shed 2 bases, with 16 bases lying between them. Here the CDR3 reads CASSLWTATNTEAFF. CDR3 DNA: TGTGCCAGCAGCCTCTGGACAGCAACAAACACTGAAGCTTTCTTT.

V gene TRBV9 combines with J gene TRBJ1-6, with 10 bases identical to TRBD1. The V and J ends lost 4 bases and 7 bases, in that order; junction bases with no gene match: 11. Germline CDR1 reads SGDLS; CDR2 reads YYNGEE. CDR3 size: 17 residues. The CDR3 loop reads CASSITGQGGSNSPLHF. The CDR3, as DNA: TGTGCCAGCAGCATAACAGGACAGGGGGGGAGCAATTCACCCCTCCACTTT.